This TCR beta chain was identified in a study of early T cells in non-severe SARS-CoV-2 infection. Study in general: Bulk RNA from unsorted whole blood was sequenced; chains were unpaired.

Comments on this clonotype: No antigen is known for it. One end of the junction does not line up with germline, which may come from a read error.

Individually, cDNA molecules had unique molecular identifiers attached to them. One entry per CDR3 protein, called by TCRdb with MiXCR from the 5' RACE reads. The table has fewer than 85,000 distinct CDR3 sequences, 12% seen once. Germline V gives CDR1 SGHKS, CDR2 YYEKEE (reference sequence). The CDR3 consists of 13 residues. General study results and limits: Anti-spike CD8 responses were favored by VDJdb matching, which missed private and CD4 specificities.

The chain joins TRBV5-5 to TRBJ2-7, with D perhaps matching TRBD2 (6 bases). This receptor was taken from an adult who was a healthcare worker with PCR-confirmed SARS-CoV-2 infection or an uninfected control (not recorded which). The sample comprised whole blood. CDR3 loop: CASRSRDSHEQYF. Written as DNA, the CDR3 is TGTGCCAGCAGATCTCGGGACTCCCACGAGCAGTACTTC. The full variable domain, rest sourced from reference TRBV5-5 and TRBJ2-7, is DAGVTQSPTHLIKTRGQQVTLRCSPISGHKSVSWYQQVLGQGPQFIFQYYEKEERGRGNFPDRFSARQFPNYSSELNVNALLLGDSALYLCASRSRDSHEQYFGPGTRLTVT.